This is a list of T cell receptor beta chains from one sample in a study of a mutant IDH1 vaccine in newly diagnosed glioma. These receptors lack a known antigen. Measured with immunoSEQ multiplex PCR; TCRdb has only the in-frame clones, and not every one. The sample lists 53,000 or so clones, around 80% occurring once. The sequencing used PBMCs, collected from a glioma patient whose treatment included an IDH1 peptide vaccine. The receptors here all came from a man over 45 with glioma. Each CDR3 is given without its conserved first and last residue. Only part of the rows carry a size: once, few, many, or a class if the clone is expanded.

V gene	clone size	J gene	CDR3 protein
TRBV7-3	once	TRBJ2-5	ASSSLAGGQETQY
TRBV27	.	TRBJ1-2	ASSWDSSLTGYT
TRBV10-1	.	TRBJ1-3	ASSASTVPSGNTIY
TRBV28	.	TRBJ1-6	ASSFYRAQSPLH
TRBV20-1	.	TRBJ1-1	SAKGQTEAF
TRBV10-3	.	TRBJ2-2	AISVSGELF
TRBV2	.	TRBJ1-3	ASTPQGRGNTIY
TRBV7-8	.	TRBJ1-1	ASSLTAGAGEAF
TRBV7-2	.	TRBJ1-1	ASSWGQLTSNTEAF
TRBV9	.	TRBJ1-3	ASGLASGNTIY
TRBV5-1	.	TRBJ2-5	ASSLDAGETQY
TRBV19	.	TRBJ2-7	ASSPTGPPG
TRBV7-9	.	TRBJ2-2	ASSLRDSTGELF
TRBV7-8	.	TRBJ2-7	ASSVRHKTYEQY
TRBV7-2	.	TRBJ2-3	ASSPEGAGGGAQY
TRBV2	.	TRBJ2-5	ASSARGGETQY
TRBV6-1	.	TRBJ1-1	ASTLDRGGTEAF
TRBV5-5	.	TRBJ1-4	ASSLNEKLF
TRBV4-3	.	TRBJ2-2	ASSQGGTSGGATGELF
TRBV5-1	.	TRBJ1-1	ASSLWPGNTEAF
TRBV6-1	.	TRBJ1-5	ASSEAASMRQPQH
TRBV27	once	TRBJ2-3	ASSLRASTDTQY
TRBV6-5	.	TRBJ1-1	ASSPTPRNTEAF
TRBV6-1	.	TRBJ1-6	ASSAPRGFLNSPLH
TRBV7-6	.	TRBJ2-5	ASSLGGTSGQETQY
TRBV30	once	TRBJ1-2	AWSGIQGYGYT
TRBV27	once	TRBJ1-1	ASSGAGTGVSEAF
TRBV30	.	TRBJ2-1	AWTRQGLNEQF
TRBV9	few	TRBJ1-5	ASSPGGNNQPQH
TRBV11-3	few	TRBJ1-5	ASSLHDMDGGNQPQH
TRBV27	.	TRBJ1-2	ASSLGQGGDYT
TRBV7-9	.	TRBJ1-2	ASSLGQGIANYGYT
TRBV5-6	few	TRBJ1-2	ASSPRGRNYGYT
TRBV10-3	few	TRBJ1-5	AISESSGDVQPQH
TRBV7-3	.	TRBJ1-2	ASSQEANYGYT
TRBV4-2	.	TRBJ2-3	ASSQDPAGGADTQY
TRBV19	.	TRBJ2-5	ASHQGTEETQY
TRBV2	.	TRBJ1-2	ASSLDRDGYT
TRBV19	.	TRBJ2-1	ARPFGGYFPYNEQF
TRBV2	once	TRBJ2-1	ASSEPPLGRKLGLFEQF
TRBV6-5	.	TRBJ2-1	ASSYSKTDGGIEQF
TRBV6-5	.	TRBJ2-1	ASSYSVWGSYNEQF
TRBV29-1	.	TRBJ2-1	SVEGTSGLSSYNEQF
TRBV7-2	.	TRBJ2-7	ASTRMAGGSSYEQY
TRBV5-5	.	TRBJ1-5	ASSLEGRRGYSNQPQH
TRBV29-1	.	TRBJ1-4	SVKQGSRTNEKLF
TRBV10-3	.	TRBJ2-7	AMGGASYEQY
TRBV11-3	.	TRBJ2-7	ASSPGVTYEQY
TRBV6-6	.	TRBJ1-4	ASSNPTNEKLF
TRBV11-2	few	TRBJ1-2	ASSVDRGNYGYT
TRBV5-1	.	TRBJ2-1	ASYDPLAGGYNEQF
TRBV18	.	TRBJ2-1	ASSPRGGESSYNEQF
TRBV30	once	TRBJ2-7	AWSVRGKGQGKNEQY